This T cell receptor beta chain was identified during a study of cytomegalovirus exposure and HLA in healthy donors. Study information: The Caucasian-associated ancestry cluster contained 65% to 85% of the approximately 410 genotyped donors.

General study points: Accurate predictions that matched the HLA-A and HLA-B alleles of most subjects were reportedly made from TCR beta sequences. TCR association rates varied by HLA locus in a later analysis, with DRB1 highest and HLA-C lowest.

In this sample, this clone turned up a few times. Its target is not known. This CDR3 comprises 13 residues. The germline V gene has CDR1 MGHDK and CDR2 SYGVNS. 13 Jbeta primers and 60 Vbeta primers were used for the PCR. Profiling relied on immunoSEQ multiplex PCR, and the TCRdb table lists in-frame clones only, not all of them. Of approximately 90,000 clones in the sample, less than 8% were seen once. The sample taken for sequencing was PBMCs. The clonotype comes from a man over 45 in good health and CMV-seronegative. This chain uses TRBV25-1 with TRBJ2-5, with 7 positions matching TRBD2. Gene TRBJ2-7 matches the end of the DNA better, so the J call may be wrong. The CDR3 DNA reads TGTGCCAGCAGTCTGGCGGGAGTCTACGAGCAGTACTTC. Its protein is CASSLAGVYEQYF.